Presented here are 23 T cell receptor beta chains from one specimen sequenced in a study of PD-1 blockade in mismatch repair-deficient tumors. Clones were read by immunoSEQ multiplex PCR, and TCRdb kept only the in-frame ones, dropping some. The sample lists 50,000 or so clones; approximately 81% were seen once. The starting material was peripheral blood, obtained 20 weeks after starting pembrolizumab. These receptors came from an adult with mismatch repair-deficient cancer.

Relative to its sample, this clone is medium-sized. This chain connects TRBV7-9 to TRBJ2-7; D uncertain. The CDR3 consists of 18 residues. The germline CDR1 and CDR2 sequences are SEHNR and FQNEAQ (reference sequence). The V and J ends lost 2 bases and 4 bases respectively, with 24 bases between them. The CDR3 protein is CASSLSSSAGPAKYEQYF. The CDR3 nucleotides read TGTGCCAGCAGCTTATCATCTAGTGCAGGCCCCGCAAAATACGAGCAGTACTTC.

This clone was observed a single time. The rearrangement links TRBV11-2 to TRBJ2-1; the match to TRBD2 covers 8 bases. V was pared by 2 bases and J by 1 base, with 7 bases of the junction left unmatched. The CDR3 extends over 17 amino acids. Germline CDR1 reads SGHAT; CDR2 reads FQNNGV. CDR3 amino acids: CASSLSGGRSSYNEQFF. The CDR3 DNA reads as TGTGCCAGCAGCTTATCGGGCGGGAGGTCTTCCTACAATGAGCAGTTCTTC.

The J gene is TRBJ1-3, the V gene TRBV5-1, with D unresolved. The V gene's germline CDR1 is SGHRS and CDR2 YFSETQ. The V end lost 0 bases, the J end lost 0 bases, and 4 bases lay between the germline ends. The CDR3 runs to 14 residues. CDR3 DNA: TGCGCCAGCAGCTTGGGAGACTCTGGAAACACCATATATTTT. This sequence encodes CASSLGDSGNTIYF.

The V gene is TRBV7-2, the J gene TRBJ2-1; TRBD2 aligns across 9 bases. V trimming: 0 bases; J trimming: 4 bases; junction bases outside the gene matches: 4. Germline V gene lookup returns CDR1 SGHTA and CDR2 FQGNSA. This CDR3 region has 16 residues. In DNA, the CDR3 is TGTGCCAGCAGCTTAGCGGGCGGGAGGGGGTACAATGAGCAGTTCTTC. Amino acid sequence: CASSLAGGRGYNEQFF.

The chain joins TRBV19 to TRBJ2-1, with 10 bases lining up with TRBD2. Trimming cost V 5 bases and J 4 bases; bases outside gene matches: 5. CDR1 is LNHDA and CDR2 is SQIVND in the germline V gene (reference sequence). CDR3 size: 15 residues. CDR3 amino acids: CASSSAGGPYNEQFF. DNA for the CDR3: TGTGCCAGTAGTTCAGCGGGAGGGCCATACAATGAGCAGTTCTTC.

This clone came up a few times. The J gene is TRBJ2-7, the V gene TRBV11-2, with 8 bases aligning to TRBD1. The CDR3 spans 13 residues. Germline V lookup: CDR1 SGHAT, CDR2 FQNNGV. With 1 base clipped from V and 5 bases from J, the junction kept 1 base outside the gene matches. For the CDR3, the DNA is TGTGCCAGCAGCTTAGGACAGGGGAACGAGCAGTACTTC. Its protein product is CASSLGQGNEQYF.

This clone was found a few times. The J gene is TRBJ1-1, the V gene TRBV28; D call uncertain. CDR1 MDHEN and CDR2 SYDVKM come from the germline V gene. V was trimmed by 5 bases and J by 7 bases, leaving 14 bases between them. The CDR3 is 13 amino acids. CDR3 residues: CASSLSRWGEAFF. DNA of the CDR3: TGTGCCAGCAGTCTAAGCCGTTGGGGTGAAGCTTTCTTT.

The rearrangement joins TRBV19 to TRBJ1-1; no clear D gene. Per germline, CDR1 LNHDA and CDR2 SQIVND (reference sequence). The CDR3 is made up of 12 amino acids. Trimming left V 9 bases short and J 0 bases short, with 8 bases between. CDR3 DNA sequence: TGTGCCAGCGGATGGGTGAACACTGAAGCTTTCTTT. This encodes CASGWVNTEAFF.

The CDR3 DNA sequence: TGTGCCAGCAGCGATCCCCCACAGGGGGGTGGCTACACCTTC. This codes for CASSDPPQGGGYTF. The rearrangement uses TRBV5-8 and TRBJ1-2; TRBD1 matches at 8 bases. The CDR3 spans 14 residues. Trimming cost V 4 bases and J 7 bases; bases outside gene matches: 9. The germline gives CDR1 SGHTS, CDR2 YDEGEE.

The CDR3: CAIAREAVATSTDTQYF. CDR3 nucleotides: TGTGCCATCGCCCGGGAGGCGGTAGCCACTAGCACAGATACGCAGTATTTT. V is TRBV10-3 and J is TRBJ2-3; 7 bases align to TRBD2. The CDR3 runs 17 residues. Looked up from germline, CDR1 is ENHRY and CDR2 is SYGVKD. V was pared by 8 bases and J by 0 bases, with 14 bases of the junction left unmatched.

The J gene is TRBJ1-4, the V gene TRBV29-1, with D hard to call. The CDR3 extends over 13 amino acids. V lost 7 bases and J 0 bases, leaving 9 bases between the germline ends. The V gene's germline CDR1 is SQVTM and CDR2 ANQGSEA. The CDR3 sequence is CSARAPTNEKLFF. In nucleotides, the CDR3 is TGCAGCGCTAGGGCACCAACTAATGAAAAACTGTTTTTT.

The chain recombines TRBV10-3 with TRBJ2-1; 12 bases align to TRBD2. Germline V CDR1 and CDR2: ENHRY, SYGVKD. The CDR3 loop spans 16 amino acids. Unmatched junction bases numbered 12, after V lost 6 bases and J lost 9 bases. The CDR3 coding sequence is TGTGCCATCAGACTATCGACTAGCGGGAGTCAAGGTGAGCAGTTCTTC. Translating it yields CAIRLSTSGSQGEQFF.

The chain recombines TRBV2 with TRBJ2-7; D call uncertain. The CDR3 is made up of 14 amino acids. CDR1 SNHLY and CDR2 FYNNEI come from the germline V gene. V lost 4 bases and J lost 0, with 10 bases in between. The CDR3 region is CASSALGASYEQYF. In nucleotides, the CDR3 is TGTGCCAGCAGTGCCCTCGGAGCCTCCTACGAGCAGTACTTC.

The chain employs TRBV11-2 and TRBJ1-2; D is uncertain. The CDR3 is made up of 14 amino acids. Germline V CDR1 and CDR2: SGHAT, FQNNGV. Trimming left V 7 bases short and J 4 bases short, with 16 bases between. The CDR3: CASTLAREFYGYTF. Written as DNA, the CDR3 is TGTGCCAGCACCCTAGCCCGGGAATTCTATGGCTACACCTTC.

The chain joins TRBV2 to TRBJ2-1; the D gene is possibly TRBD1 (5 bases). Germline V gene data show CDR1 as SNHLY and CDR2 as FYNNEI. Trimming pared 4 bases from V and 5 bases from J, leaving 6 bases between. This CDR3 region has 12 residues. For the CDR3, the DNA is TGTGCCAGCAGTGCCAGGGACAATGAGCAGTTCTTC. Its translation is CASSARDNEQFF.

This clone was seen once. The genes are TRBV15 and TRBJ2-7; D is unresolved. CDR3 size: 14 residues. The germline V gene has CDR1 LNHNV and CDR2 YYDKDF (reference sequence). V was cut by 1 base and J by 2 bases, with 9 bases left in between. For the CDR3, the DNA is TGTGCCACCAGCAGAGGTAGGGTCCCCTACGAGCAGTACTTC. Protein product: CATSRGRVPYEQYF. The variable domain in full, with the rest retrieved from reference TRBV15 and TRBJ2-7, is DAMVIQNPRYQVTQFGKPVTLSCSQTLNHNVMYWYQQKSSQAPKLLFHYYDKDFNNEADTPDNFQSRRPNTSFCFLDIRSPGLGDTAMYLCATSRGRVPYEQYFGPGTRLTVT.

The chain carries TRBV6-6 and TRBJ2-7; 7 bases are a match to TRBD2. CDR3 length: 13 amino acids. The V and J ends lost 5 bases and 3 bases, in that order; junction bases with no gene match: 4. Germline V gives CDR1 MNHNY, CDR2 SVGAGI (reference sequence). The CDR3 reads CASSPGLVYEQYF. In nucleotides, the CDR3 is TGTGCCAGCAGTCCCGGACTAGTCTACGAGCAGTACTTC.

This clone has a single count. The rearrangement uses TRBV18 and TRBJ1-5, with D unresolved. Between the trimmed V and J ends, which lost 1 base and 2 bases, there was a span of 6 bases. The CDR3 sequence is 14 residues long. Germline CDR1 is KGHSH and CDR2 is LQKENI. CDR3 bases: TGTGCCAGCTCACCACGCCCGGGCAATCAGCCCCAGCATTTT. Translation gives CASSPRPGNQPQHF.

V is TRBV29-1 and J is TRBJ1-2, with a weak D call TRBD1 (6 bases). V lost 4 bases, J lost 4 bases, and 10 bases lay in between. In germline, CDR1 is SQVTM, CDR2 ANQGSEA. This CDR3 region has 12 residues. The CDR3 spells CSVGTDLYGYTF. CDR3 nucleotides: TGCAGCGTTGGGACAGACCTCTATGGCTACACCTTC. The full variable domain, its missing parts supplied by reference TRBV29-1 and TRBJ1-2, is SAVISQKPSRDICQRGTSLTIQCQVDSQVTMMFWYRQQPGQSLTLIATANQGSEATYESGFVIDKFPISRPNLTFSTLTVSNMSPEDSSIYLCSVGTDLYGYTFGSGTRLTVV.

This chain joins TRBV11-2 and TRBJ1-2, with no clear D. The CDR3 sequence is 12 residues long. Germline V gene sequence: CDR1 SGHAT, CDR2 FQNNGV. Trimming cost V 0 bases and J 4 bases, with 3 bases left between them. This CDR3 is CASSLDSYGYTF. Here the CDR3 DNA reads TGTGCCAGCAGCTTAGATAGCTATGGCTACACCTTC.

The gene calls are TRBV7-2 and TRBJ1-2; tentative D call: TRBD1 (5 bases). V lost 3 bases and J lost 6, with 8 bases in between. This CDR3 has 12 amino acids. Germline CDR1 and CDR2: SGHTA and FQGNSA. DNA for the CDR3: TGTGCCAGCAGCTTTACGACAGATGGCTACACCTTC. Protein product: CASSFTTDGYTF.

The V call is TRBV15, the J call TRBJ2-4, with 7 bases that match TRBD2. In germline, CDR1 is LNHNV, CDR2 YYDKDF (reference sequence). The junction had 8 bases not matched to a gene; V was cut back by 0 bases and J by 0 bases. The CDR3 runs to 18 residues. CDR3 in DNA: TGTGCCACCAGCAGAGATCTTGGGGGGGATCCAGCCAAAAACATTCAGTACTTC. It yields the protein CATSRDLGGDPAKNIQYF. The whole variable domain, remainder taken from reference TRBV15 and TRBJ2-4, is DAMVIQNPRYQVTQFGKPVTLSCSQTLNHNVMYWYQQKSSQAPKLLFHYYDKDFNNEADTPDNFQSRRPNTSFCFLDIRSPGLGDTAMYLCATSRDLGGDPAKNIQYFGAGTRLSVL.

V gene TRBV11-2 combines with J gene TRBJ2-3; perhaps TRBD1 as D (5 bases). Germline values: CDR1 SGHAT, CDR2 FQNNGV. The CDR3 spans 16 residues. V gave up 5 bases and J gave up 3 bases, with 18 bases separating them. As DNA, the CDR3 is TGTGCCAGCAGCCGAAGGGTAGGGGCAGGGACAGATACGCAGTATTTT. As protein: CASSRRVGAGTDTQYF.